This T cell receptor (beta chain) was found in a study of control samples from healthy donors and cancer patients. The trim removed 0 bases at V and 8 bases at J, leaving 10 bases unmatched. The CDR3 is 17 amino acids. The germline gives CDR1 LGHNA, CDR2 YSLEER. This clone was seen a few times. Some clones are missing from TCRdb's copy, which holds only in-frame ones; the method was immunoSEQ multiplex PCR. The sample gives approximately 150,000 clones, roughly 94% of which show up once; 1.3% to 1.5% is in the top ten. The sample consisted of blood. The receptor comes from a woman younger than 35 in good health. The rearrangement links TRBV4-3 to TRBJ1-6; 7 nucleotides agree with TRBD1. The chain's CDR3 is CASSQDSTGVVYSPLHF. CDR3 nucleotides: TGCGCCAGCAGCCAAGATTCAACAGGGGTCGTCTATTCACCCCTCCACTTT.